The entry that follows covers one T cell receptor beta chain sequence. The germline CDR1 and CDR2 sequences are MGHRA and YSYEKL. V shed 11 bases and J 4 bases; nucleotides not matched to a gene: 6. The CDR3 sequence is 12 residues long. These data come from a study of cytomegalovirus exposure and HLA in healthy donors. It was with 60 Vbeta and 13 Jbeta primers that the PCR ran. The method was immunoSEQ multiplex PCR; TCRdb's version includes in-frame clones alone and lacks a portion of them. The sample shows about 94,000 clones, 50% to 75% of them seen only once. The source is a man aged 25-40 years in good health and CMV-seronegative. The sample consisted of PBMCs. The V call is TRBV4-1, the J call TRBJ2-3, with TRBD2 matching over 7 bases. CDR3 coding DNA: TGCGCCTCGGCGGGAGTAGCAGATACGCAGTATTTT. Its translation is CASAGVADTQYF.